Sequencing of this T cell receptor beta chain was carried out in a study of blood T cell repertoires in COVID-19. Whole-study context: COVID-19 samples from acute and convalescent phases originated in the United States, Italy and Spain. From T cells, B-cell-depleted T cells, or PBMCs came the material, which was cDNA or gDNA.

The CDR3 has 14 amino acids. V gave up 5 bases and J gave up 3 bases; unmatched junction bases: 5. The germline gives CDR1 SGHRS, CDR2 YFSETQ. As originally analysed: Estimation of nucleated cell counts relied on the amplification of reference gene primers. Assay: immunoSEQ multiplex PCR; the TCRdb copy retains only in-frame clones and omits some. For V, J and clone size, that table is used; D and trimming come from the DNA. This sample has about 100,000 clones, with just under 80% found just once. The origin of this receptor is a man in his 70s with active or convalescent COVID-19. Material: peripheral blood. V is TRBV5-1 and J is TRBJ2-3, with 8 bases matching TRBD1. CDR3 bases: TGCGCCAGCAGGGATCAGGGGGCGACAGATACGCAGTATTTT. Protein: CASRDQGATDTQYF.